This TCR beta chain was sequenced for a study of CD8 T cells in Susac syndrome. The CDR3 contains 16 residues. Germline values: CDR1 MGHRA, CDR2 YSYEKL. V lost 3 bases and J lost 6; bases outside the gene matches: 10. TEMRA cells were FACS-enriched, unlike CD8+ and CD4+ T cells, which were negatively isolated. A quantity of about 0.45 to 1 ug RNA underwent reverse transcription using random hexamers. Using its own MiXCR run on the immunoSEQ multiplex PCR reads, TCRdb lists one record per CDR3 protein. Found here are 230,000 or so distinct CDR3 sequences, 95% of them singletons; the top ten hold less than 0.095%.

This sequence was found in a human donor with multiple sclerosis. The rearrangement joins TRBV4-1 to TRBJ1-1; 10 nucleotides line up with TRBD1. Sequencing was carried out using CD4+ T cells from PBMCs. CDR3 DNA: TGCGCCAGCAGCCATCGACTAGGACAGGGGGGAGCTGAAGCTTTCTTT. Its protein product is CASSHRLGQGGAEAFF.